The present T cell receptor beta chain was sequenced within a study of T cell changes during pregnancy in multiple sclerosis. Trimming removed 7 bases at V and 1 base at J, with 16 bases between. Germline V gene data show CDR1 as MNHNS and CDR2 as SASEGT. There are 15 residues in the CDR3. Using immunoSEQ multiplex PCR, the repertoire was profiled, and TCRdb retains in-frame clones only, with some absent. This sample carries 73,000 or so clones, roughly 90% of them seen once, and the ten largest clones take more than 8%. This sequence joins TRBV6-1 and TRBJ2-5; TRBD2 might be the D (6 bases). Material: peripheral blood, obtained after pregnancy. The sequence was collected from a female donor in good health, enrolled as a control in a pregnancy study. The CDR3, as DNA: TGTGCCAGCACCTCGCTAGCGTCTTCCCAAGAGACCCAGTACTTC. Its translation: CASTSLASSQETQYF.